This TCR beta chain emerged from a study of blood T cell repertoires in COVID-19. The overall study: Donors in the United States, Italy and Spain gave samples during acute or convalescent COVID-19. In each case, the material was cDNA or gDNA derived from T cells, B-cell-depleted T cells, or PBMCs.

CDR1 is SGHNT and CDR2 is YYREEE in the germline V gene (reference sequence). J was trimmed by 6 bases and V by 5 bases; bases with no gene match: 2. This CDR3 contains 13 residues. Methods used by the authors: Amplifying reference gene primers gave estimates of nucleated cell counts. Method: immunoSEQ multiplex PCR; TCRdb's copy keeps in-frame clones and lacks some. Clone size and V and J calls were adopted from that table, with D and trimming inferred from the DNA. The sample holds some 96,000 clones, 85% to 90% seen once. The chain combines TRBV5-4 with TRBJ1-2, with 12 bases lining up with TRBD1. Sequencing input: peripheral blood. The receptor was isolated from a human donor in a cohort sampled during active COVID-19. In DNA, the CDR3 is TGTGCCAGCAGGGGACAGGGGGCTCATGGCTACACCTTC. Its translation is CASRGQGAHGYTF.